These T cell receptor beta chains were read from a single sample in a study of shared clonotypes between healthy human individuals. The data were produced by immunoSEQ multiplex PCR, yet TCRdb's version contains in-frame clones alone and is incomplete. The repertoire holds hundreds of thousands of clones, with 90% to 96% as singletons. The sequenced sample was naive CD4+ T cells sorted from blood. The receptors originated from a woman under 40 in good health. Each CDR3 is given with its conserved first and last residue. D genes are given only for firm matches. Clone size is not always given. Where it is, it says once, few, many or a class for expanded clones.

J	size	D	V	CDR3	DNA
TRBJ2-7	-	TRBD1	TRBV27	CASSSGQFYEQYF	TGTGCCAGCAGTTCGGGACAGTTCTACGAGCAGTACTTC
TRBJ2-5	-	-	TRBV5-1	CASSLITQETQYF	TGCGCCAGCAGCTTGATCACTCAAGAGACCCAGTACTTC
TRBJ2-5	-	TRBD2	TRBV7-9	CASSYKPTSGKKQETQYF	TGTGCCAGCAGCTACAAGCCGACTAGCGGGAAAAAACAAGAGACCCAGTACTTC
TRBJ1-1	-	-	TRBV4-1	CASSQRAQSEAFF	TGCGCCAGCAGCCAACGAGCTCAAAGTGAAGCTTTCTTT
TRBJ2-7	-	TRBD2	TRBV5-1	CASRHGLAGYSSYEQYF	TGCGCCAGCAGACATGGACTAGCGGGCTACAGCTCCTACGAGCAGTACTTC
TRBJ1-3	-	-	TRBV5-8	CASSLKRAGNTIYF	TGTGCCAGCAGCTTGAAGAGGGCTGGAAACACCATATATTTT
TRBJ2-5	-	-	TRBV5-4	CASSLGPAYQETQYF	TGTGCCAGCAGCTTAGGGCCAGCCTACCAAGAGACCCAGTACTTC
TRBJ2-4	-	-	TRBV19	CASSLHVEGRYIQYF	TGTGCCAGTAGTCTACATGTGGAGGGTCGTTACATTCAGTACTTC
TRBJ2-5	-	-	TRBV5-1	CASTSQETQYF	TGCGCCAGCACCTCTCAAGAGACCCAGTACTTC
TRBJ2-7	-	TRBD1	TRBV27	CASSPRDRVFNEQYF	TGTGCCAGCAGTCCCCGGGACAGGGTATTTAACGAGCAGTACTTC
TRBJ1-5	-	-	TRBV6-5	CASSLDGSNQPQHF	TGTGCCAGCAGCCTGGACGGGAGCAATCAGCCCCAGCATTTT
TRBJ1-2	-	-	TRBV2	CASSADSSRYGYTF	TGTGCCAGCAGTGCTGACTCCTCTCGGTATGGCTACACCTTC
TRBJ2-7	-	TRBD1	TRBV5-4	CASSLAGTGSLEQYF	TGTGCCAGCAGCCTAGCCGGGACAGGATCTCTCGAGCAGTACTTC
TRBJ2-1	-	-	TRBV7-9	CASSLVGDYNEQFF	TGTGCCAGCAGCTTGGTCGGGGATTACAATGAGCAGTTCTTC
TRBJ2-7	-	-	TRBV2	CASFGGGNYEQYF	TGTGCCAGCTTCGGTGGAGGAAACTACGAGCAGTACTTC
TRBJ2-5	-	-	TRBV7-7	CASSRGFQETQYF	TGTGCCAGCAGTCGAGGTTTCCAAGAGACCCAGTACTTC
TRBJ1-5	-	TRBD1	TRBV28	CASSLDREDQPQHF	TGTGCCAGCAGTTTAGACAGGGAAGATCAGCCCCAGCATTTT
TRBJ1-5	-	-	TRBV19	CASTPGRNSNQPQHF	TGTGCCAGTACCCCGGGGCGGAATAGCAATCAGCCCCAGCATTTT
TRBJ1-1	-	TRBD1	TRBV6-5	CASSSDRSLSEAFF	TGTGCCAGCAGTTCGGACAGGTCACTTTCTGAAGCTTTCTTT
TRBJ2-1	-	-	TRBV6-4	CASSGQDVTYNEQFF	TGTGCCAGCAGTGGTCAAGACGTCACCTACAATGAGCAGTTCTTC
TRBJ2-7	-	TRBD2	TRBV30	CAWSVAGGTEQYF	TGTGCCTGGAGTGTAGCGGGAGGGACTGAGCAGTACTTC
TRBJ1-1	-	-	TRBV29-1	CSVVGDGTEAFF	TGCAGCGTTGTAGGGGATGGCACTGAAGCTTTCTTT
TRBJ2-3	once	-	TRBV18	CASSPRIGTQGRGDTQYF	TGTGCCAGCTCACCGCGTATTGGGACCCAAGGGCGTGGAGATACGCAGTATTTT
TRBJ1-2	-	TRBD1	TRBV28	CASSQGGSNYGYTF	TGTGCCAGCAGCCAAGGGGGCTCCAACTATGGCTACACCTTC
TRBJ2-1	-	TRBD2	TRBV7-3	CASSARGTRGNEQFF	TGTGCCAGCAGCGCGAGGGGGACTAGGGGCAATGAGCAGTTCTTC
TRBJ1-1	-	-	TRBV29-1	CSVEGADTTEAFF	TGCAGCGTTGAGGGGGCAGACACCACTGAAGCTTTCTTT
TRBJ1-1	-	-	TRBV28	CASSSPQGGTEAFF	TGTGCCAGCAGTTCCCCTCAGGGAGGCACTGAAGCTTTCTTT
TRBJ2-7	-	-	TRBV21-1	CASSRSRTSNYEQYF	TGTGCCAGCAGCAGATCTCGGACATCCAACTACGAGCAGTACTTC